This TCR beta chain emerged from a study of blood T cells in healthy people across ages. It was approximately 9 milliliters of peripheral blood that were drawn from each donor. Together with a sample-barcoded 5' primer, a J-beta primer mix was included in a second PCR lasting roughly 6 to 12 cycles. TCRdb recomputed calls from the 5' RACE reads with MiXCR, one row per CDR3 protein. The sample carries about 780,000 distinct CDR3 sequences, roughly 25% recorded once. CDR3 length: 14 amino acids. Germline assignment: CDR1 DFQATT and CDR2 SNEGSKA (reference sequence). V was cut by 3 bases and J by 4 bases, with 15 bases left in between. These data were also filed under a second study, of T cells of mothers and their children.

The chain recombines TRBV20-1 with TRBJ1-1, with D unclear. This receptor was taken from a boy aged 10-17 years in good health. Sequenced sample: blood. The DNA for the CDR3 is TGCAGTGCTAGTAGTGGCCAGCCCACCACTGAAGCTTTCTTT. It translates to CSASSGQPTTEAFF.